The 9 T cell receptor beta chains given below trace back to one sample, sequenced in a study of cytomegalovirus exposure and HLA in healthy donors. Profiling relied on immunoSEQ multiplex PCR, and the TCRdb table lists in-frame clones only, not all of them. The table lists about 78,000 clones, about 95% of them singletons, with about 1.6% in the top ten. The sample consisted of PBMCs. These receptors were collected from a man younger than 35 in good health and CMV-seropositive.

This chain connects TRBV29-1 to TRBJ2-3, with 11 positions matching TRBD2. The CDR3 is 14 residues long. V gave up 2 bases and J gave up 4 bases; unmatched junction bases: 2. Germline CDR1 is SQVTM and CDR2 is ANQGSEA. In DNA, the CDR3 is TGCAGCGTTGAAACTAGCGGGAGTCCAGATACGCAGTATTTT. Encoded protein: CSVETSGSPDTQYF.

This chain joins TRBV27 and TRBJ2-1; D might be TRBD1 (6 bases). CDR1 is MNHEY, CDR2 SMNVEV, per germline (reference sequence). Trimming left V 7 bases short and J 8 bases short, with 12 bases between. The CDR3 has 12 amino acids. CDR3 nucleotide sequence: TGTGCCAGCAAAGGGGGTGGTGATGAGCAGTTCTTC. Translation gives CASKGGGDEQFF.

The CDR3 sequence: CASSETSGPTGELFF. In DNA, the CDR3 is TGTGCCAGCAGTGAGACTAGCGGCCCCACCGGGGAGCTGTTTTTT. This rearrangement joins TRBV6-1 to TRBJ2-2; TRBD2 aligns across 9 bases. Germline lookup yields CDR1 MNHNS and CDR2 SASEGT. The CDR3 has 15 residues. V lost 3 bases to trimming and J lost 4 bases; unmatched junction nucleotides: 3.

This chain uses TRBV5-1 with TRBJ2-7, with 9 nucleotides matching TRBD1. The J segment lost 3 bases and the V segment lost 5 bases, leaving 3 bases of the junction unmatched. The CDR3 runs 13 residues. CDR1 SGHRS and CDR2 YFSETQ come from the germline V gene. CDR3 sequence: CASRGTGSYEQYF. CDR3 coding DNA: TGCGCCAGCAGGGGGACAGGGAGCTACGAGCAGTACTTC. The whole variable domain, remainder taken from reference TRBV5-1 and TRBJ2-7, is KAGVTQTPRYLIKTRGQQVTLSCSPISGHRSVSWYQQTPGQGLQFLFEYFSETQRNKGNFPGRFSGRQFSNSRSEMNVSTLELGDSALYLCASRGTGSYEQYFGPGTRLTVT.

The rearrangement joins TRBV4-2 to TRBJ2-1, with TRBD1 identical over 8 bases. Germline CDR1 is LGHNA and CDR2 is YNFKEQ. V lost 1 base to trimming and J lost 2 bases; unmatched junction nucleotides: 22. CDR3 length: 22 amino acids. The CDR3 reads CASSQGIPLAGGHGKTYNEQFF. The CDR3 DNA sequence: TGTGCCAGCAGCCAAGGAATCCCCTTGGCAGGGGGCCATGGGAAAACCTACAATGAGCAGTTCTTC.

CDR3 loop: CASSRGTSGSNEQFF. The CDR3 coding sequence is TGCGCCAGCAGCCGCGGGACTAGCGGGAGCAATGAGCAGTTCTTC. This chain uses TRBV5-1 with TRBJ2-1; 14 nucleotides align to TRBD2. CDR1 and CDR2 from the germline V gene are SGHRS and YFSETQ. The V and J ends lost 4 bases and 6 bases, in that order; junction bases with no gene match: 3. The CDR3 is 15 residues long.

The chain combines TRBV6-1 with TRBJ2-5; 7 nucleotides match TRBD2. CDR1 MNHNS and CDR2 SASEGT come from the germline V gene. The CDR3 is made up of 16 amino acids. The junction had 13 bases not matched to a gene; V was cut back by 4 bases and J by 5 bases. In DNA, the CDR3 is TGTGCCAGCAGTGGGGGATGGACTAGAGGAAGCGAGACCCAGTACTTC. It codes for CASSGGWTRGSETQYF.

The gene calls are TRBV19 and TRBJ2-7, with 10 bases matching TRBD2. CDR3 length: 15 amino acids. J lost 4 bases, V lost 0 bases, and 3 bases had no gene match. From germline, CDR1 is LNHDA and CDR2 SQIVND (reference sequence). The CDR3 DNA sequence: TGTGCCAGTAGTATAGAAGCGGGAGGGCCATACGAGCAGTACTTC. Its protein is CASSIEAGGPYEQYF.

The chain joins TRBV7-2 to TRBJ1-5, with 7 bases fitting TRBD1. The V gene's germline CDR1 is SGHTA and CDR2 FQGNSA. J was trimmed by 3 bases and V by 5 bases; bases with no gene match: 7. The CDR3 loop spans 15 amino acids. CDR3 sequence reads: CASSQYRGYNQPQHF. CDR3 in DNA: TGTGCCAGCAGCCAGTACAGGGGCTACAATCAGCCCCAGCATTTT. Full variable domain (remainder filled in from reference TRBV7-2 and TRBJ1-5): GAGVSQSPSNKVTEKGKDVELRCDPISGHTALYWYRQSLGQGLEFLIYFQGNSAPDKSGLPSDRFSAERTGGSVSTLTIQRTQQEDSAVYLCASSQYRGYNQPQHFGDGTRLSIL.